This T cell receptor beta chain was found in a study of cytomegalovirus exposure and HLA in healthy donors. Worth noting for this clone: Antigen unknown.

PCR involved 60 Vbeta and 13 Jbeta primers. How the authors handled the data: A follow-up analysis tallied about 80 million unique TCR beta chains, roughly 11 million shared. Sequencing was performed with immunoSEQ multiplex PCR; in TCRdb, only in-frame clones are kept and a portion is missing. The V and J calls and clone size were taken over from that table, and D and trimming were inferred from the DNA. Among about 160,000 clones, approximately 80% were seen once, and the ten largest hold 2% to 3%. Study conclusions and caveats: A list of around 150 TCR beta chains associated with cytomegalovirus was given. Rare TCR sequences dominated, though some public TCRs recurred in many donors.

The material sequenced was PBMCs. The receptor comes from a male donor in good health and CMV-seronegative.

CDR3 loop: CASSLSTGMDEQYF. CDR3 coding DNA: TGTGCCAGCTCACTTTCGACAGGGATGGACGAGCAGTACTTC. The chain combines TRBV18 with TRBJ2-7; TRBD1 matches at 7 bases. Germline values: CDR1 KGHSH, CDR2 LQKENI. Trimming at V came to 4 bases and at J to 5 bases, leaving 8 bases not matched to a gene. This CDR3 region has 14 residues.